The source of this T cell receptor beta chain is a study of vaccination effects on CD4 cells after COVID-19. About the research overall: Before sequencing took place, the ViraFEST assay used viral peptide pools to expand antigen-specific CD4+ T cells.

Some clones are missing from TCRdb's copy, which holds only in-frame ones; the method was immunoSEQ multiplex PCR. The sample lists about 70,000 clones; roughly four fifths were seen once. Investigators separated out CD4+ T cells once approximately 11 days of culture had passed. With 4 bases clipped from V and 0 bases from J, the junction kept 4 bases outside the gene matches. Looked up from germline, CDR1 is SGDLS and CDR2 is YYNGEE. This CDR3 is 15 amino acids long. Worth noting for this clone: Its specificity is unknown.

The rearrangement joins TRBV9 to TRBJ1-3; 7 bases align to TRBD1. This sequence was found in a human donor who received a COVID-19 vaccine. The specimen comprised CD4+ T cells from PBMCs cultured without peptide, sampled before COVID-19 vaccination. The DNA of the CDR3 is TGTGCCAGCAGCCCATGGGACAGCTCTGGAAACACCATATATTTT. This encodes CASSPWDSSGNTIYF. Using reference TRBV9 and TRBJ1-3 for the parts outside the CDR3, the full variable domain is DSGVTQTPKHLITATGQRVTLRCSPRSGDLSVYWYQQSLDQGLQFLIQYYNGEERAKGNILERFSAQQFPDLHSELNLSSLELGDSALYFCASSPWDSSGNTIYFGEGSWLTVV.